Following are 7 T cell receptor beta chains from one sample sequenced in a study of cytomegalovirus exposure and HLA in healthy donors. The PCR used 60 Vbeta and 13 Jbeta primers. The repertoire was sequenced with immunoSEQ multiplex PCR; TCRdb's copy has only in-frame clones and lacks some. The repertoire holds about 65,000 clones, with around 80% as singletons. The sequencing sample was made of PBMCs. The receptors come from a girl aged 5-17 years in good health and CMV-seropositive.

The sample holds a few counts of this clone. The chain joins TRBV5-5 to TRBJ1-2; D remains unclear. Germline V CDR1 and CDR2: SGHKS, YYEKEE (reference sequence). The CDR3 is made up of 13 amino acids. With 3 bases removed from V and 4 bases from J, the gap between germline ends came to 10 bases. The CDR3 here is CASSSTGSYGYTF. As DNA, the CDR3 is TGTGCCAGCAGCTCGACGGGAAGCTATGGCTACACCTTC.

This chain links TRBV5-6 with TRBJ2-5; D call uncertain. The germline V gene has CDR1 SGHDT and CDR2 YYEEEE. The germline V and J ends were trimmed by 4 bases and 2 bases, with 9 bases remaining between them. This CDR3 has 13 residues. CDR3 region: CASSLGVQETQYF. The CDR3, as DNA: TGTGCCAGCAGCCTAGGAGTACAAGAGACCCAGTACTTC.

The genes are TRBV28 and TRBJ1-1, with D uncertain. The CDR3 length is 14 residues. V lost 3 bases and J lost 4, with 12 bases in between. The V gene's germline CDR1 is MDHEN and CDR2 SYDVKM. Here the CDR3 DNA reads TGTGCCAGCAGTTTCTCCATAATGAGCACTGAAGCTTTCTTT. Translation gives CASSFSIMSTEAFF.

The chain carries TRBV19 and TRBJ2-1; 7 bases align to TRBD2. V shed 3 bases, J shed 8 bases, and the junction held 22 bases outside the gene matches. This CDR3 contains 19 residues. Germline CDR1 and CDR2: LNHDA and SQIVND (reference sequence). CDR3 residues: CASSIGGNGRWSRFYEQFF. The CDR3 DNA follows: TGTGCCAGTAGTATCGGGGGTAACGGGAGGTGGAGTAGGTTCTATGAGCAGTTCTTC.

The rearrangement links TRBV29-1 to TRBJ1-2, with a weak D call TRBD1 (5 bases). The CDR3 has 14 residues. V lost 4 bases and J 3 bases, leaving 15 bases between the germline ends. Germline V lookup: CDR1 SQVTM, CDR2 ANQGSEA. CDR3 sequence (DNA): TGCAGCGTTGGGGAGGGGAGAACCCACTATGGCTACACCTTC. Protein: CSVGEGRTHYGYTF.

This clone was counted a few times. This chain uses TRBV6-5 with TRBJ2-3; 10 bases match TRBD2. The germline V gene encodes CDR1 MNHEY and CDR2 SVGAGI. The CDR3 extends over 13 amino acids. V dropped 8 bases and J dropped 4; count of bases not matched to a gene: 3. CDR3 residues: CASRSGGSDTQYF. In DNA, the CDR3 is TGTGCCAGCCGTAGCGGGGGGTCAGATACGCAGTATTTT.

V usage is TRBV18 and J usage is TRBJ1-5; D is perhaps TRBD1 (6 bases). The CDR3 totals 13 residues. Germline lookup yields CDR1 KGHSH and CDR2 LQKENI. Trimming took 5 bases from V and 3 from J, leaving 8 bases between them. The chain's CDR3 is CASSTGYNQPQHF. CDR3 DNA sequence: TGTGCCAGCTCAACAGGGTACAATCAGCCCCAGCATTTT. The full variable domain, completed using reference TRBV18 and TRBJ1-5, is NAGVMQNPRHLVRRRGQEARLRCSPMKGHSHVYWYRQLPEEGLKFMVYLQKENIIDESGMPKERFSAEFPKEGPSILRIQQVVRGDSAAYFCASSTGYNQPQHFGDGTRLSIL.